A selection of T cell receptor beta chains follows, all from one sample in a study of blood T cell repertoires in COVID-19. Sequenced by immunoSEQ multiplex PCR; TCRdb stores in-frame clones only, minus some. The sample carries about 90,000 clones, less than 85% recorded once. Sequencing used peripheral blood. The receptors here all came from a man in his sixties or seventies with acute or convalescent COVID-19. CDR3s include the opening cysteine and the closing phenylalanine or tryptophan. A D gene is named only where the DNA matches it firmly. Size tells how often a clone was seen (once, few, many) or the class of an expanded clone, and some rows leave it out.

len: 13; abundance: once; j_gene: TRBJ2-3; v_gene: TRBV15; d_gene: -; CDR3aa: CATSIAGTDTQYF; CDR3nt: TGTGCCACCAGCATAGCTGGCACAGATACGCAGTATTTT
len: 16; abundance: few; j_gene: TRBJ2-3; v_gene: TRBV20-1; d_gene: TRBD2; CDR3aa: CSASIGLAGVTDTQYF; CDR3nt: TGCAGTGCTAGTATTGGACTAGCGGGAGTCACAGATACGCAGTATTTT
len: 15; abundance: few; j_gene: TRBJ1-2; v_gene: TRBV2; d_gene: -; CDR3aa: CASNSEGTPNYGYTF; CDR3nt: TGTGCCAGCAATAGCGAGGGGACTCCGAACTATGGCTACACCTTC
len: 14; abundance: -; j_gene: TRBJ2-7; v_gene: TRBV2; d_gene: -; CDR3aa: CASNRGGAQNEQYF; CDR3nt: TGTGCCAGCAATCGAGGGGGGGCCCAAAACGAGCAGTACTTC
len: 14; abundance: -; j_gene: TRBJ1-2; v_gene: TRBV2; d_gene: -; CDR3aa: CASSESGVIYGYTF; CDR3nt: TGTGCCAGCAGTGAAAGCGGAGTAATCTATGGCTACACCTTC
len: 15; abundance: -; j_gene: TRBJ1-1; v_gene: TRBV2; d_gene: TRBD1; CDR3aa: CASGDRERSNTEAFF; CDR3nt: TGTGCCAGCGGGGACAGGGAGAGGTCGAACACTGAAGCTTTCTTT
len: 19; abundance: -; j_gene: TRBJ1-1; v_gene: TRBV5-1; d_gene: TRBD1; CDR3aa: CASSLPRDRGGLWNTEAFF; CDR3nt: TGCGCCAGCAGCTTGCCCCGGGACAGGGGGGGGTTGTGGAACACTGAAGCTTTCTTT
len: 13; abundance: -; j_gene: TRBJ2-7; v_gene: TRBV11-2; d_gene: -; CDR3aa: CASSTQAEPVQYF; CDR3nt: TGTGCCAGCAGCACCCAGGCAGAACCGGTGCAGTACTTC
len: 16; abundance: -; j_gene: TRBJ2-1; v_gene: TRBV5-1; d_gene: TRBD2; CDR3aa: CASSSSLAGGRNEQFF; CDR3nt: TGCGCCAGCAGCTCTTCCCTAGCGGGGGGGCGGAATGAGCAGTTCTTC
len: 14; abundance: once; j_gene: TRBJ1-2; v_gene: TRBV6-5; d_gene: TRBD1; CDR3aa: CASSQTGGIDGYTF; CDR3nt: TGTGCCAGCAGCCAGACAGGGGGGATAGATGGCTACACCTTC
len: 15; abundance: -; j_gene: TRBJ2-7; v_gene: TRBV5-1; d_gene: TRBD1; CDR3aa: CASSIRQGSSYEQYF; CDR3nt: TGCGCCAGCAGTATCCGACAGGGTAGCTCCTACGAGCAGTACTTC
len: 14; abundance: -; j_gene: TRBJ1-2; v_gene: TRBV6-5; d_gene: TRBD1; CDR3aa: CATSPGTGSYGYTF; CDR3nt: TGTGCCACCTCTCCCGGGACAGGGAGTTATGGCTACACCTTC
len: 14; abundance: -; j_gene: TRBJ1-1; v_gene: TRBV7-9; d_gene: -; CDR3aa: CASSLNGGDTEAFF; CDR3nt: TGTGCCAGCAGCTTAAATGGAGGGGACACTGAAGCTTTCTTT
len: 17; abundance: few; j_gene: TRBJ1-4; v_gene: TRBV24-1; d_gene: TRBD1; CDR3aa: CATSGLEPGQVNEKLFF; CDR3nt: TGTGCCACCAGTGGCCTAGAACCGGGACAGGTTAATGAAAAACTGTTTTTT
len: 16; abundance: -; j_gene: TRBJ2-2; v_gene: TRBV29-1; d_gene: -; CDR3aa: CSVEEPTGWGTGELFF; CDR3nt: TGCAGCGTTGAAGAACCCACAGGGTGGGGAACCGGGGAGCTGTTTTTT
len: 18; abundance: few; j_gene: TRBJ1-5; v_gene: TRBV19; d_gene: -; CDR3aa: CASSPAQGVGYSNQPQHF; CDR3nt: TGTGCCAGTAGCCCGGCGCAGGGCGTCGGTTATAGCAATCAGCCCCAGCATTTT
len: 16; abundance: -; j_gene: TRBJ1-6; v_gene: TRBV6-1; d_gene: TRBD1; CDR3aa: CASSGTGSSYNSPLHF; CDR3nt: TGTGCCAGCAGTGGGACAGGGAGCTCCTATAATTCACCCCTCCACTTT
len: 14; abundance: few; j_gene: TRBJ1-1; v_gene: TRBV12-5; d_gene: TRBD1; CDR3aa: CASAMNTGGTEAFF; CDR3nt: TGTGCTAGTGCCATGAACACAGGGGGCACTGAAGCTTTCTTT
len: 15; abundance: -; j_gene: TRBJ1-5; v_gene: TRBV6-1; d_gene: -; CDR3aa: CASSEEPGVYQPQHF; CDR3nt: TGTGCCAGCAGTGAAGAGCCAGGGGTCTATCAGCCCCAGCATTTT
len: 15; abundance: -; j_gene: TRBJ1-2; v_gene: TRBV13; d_gene: -; CDR3aa: CASSVGPGQDYGYTF; CDR3nt: TGTGCCAGCAGCGTCGGCCCGGGACAAGACTATGGCTACACCTTC
len: 15; abundance: -; j_gene: TRBJ2-7; v_gene: TRBV27; d_gene: -; CDR3aa: CASSLYSLSSYEQYF; CDR3nt: TGTGCCAGCAGTTTATACAGCCTTTCCTCCTACGAGCAGTACTTC
len: 15; abundance: -; j_gene: TRBJ1-4; v_gene: TRBV9; d_gene: -; CDR3aa: CASSVEGYAGEKLFF; CDR3nt: TGTGCCAGCAGCGTAGAAGGTTACGCGGGGGAAAAACTGTTTTTT
len: 15; abundance: -; j_gene: TRBJ1-1; v_gene: TRBV5-1; d_gene: -; CDR3aa: CASTLGPGEGTEAFF; CDR3nt: TGCGCCAGCACTCTTGGACCCGGCGAGGGTACTGAAGCTTTCTTT
len: 15; abundance: -; j_gene: TRBJ2-1; v_gene: TRBV24-1; d_gene: TRBD2; CDR3aa: CATSVALAGVNEQFF; CDR3nt: TGTGCCACCAGTGTTGCCCTAGCGGGGGTCAATGAGCAGTTCTTC
len: 14; abundance: -; j_gene: TRBJ1-6; v_gene: TRBV3-1/TRBV3-2; d_gene: -; CDR3aa: CASSQDGRYSPLHF; CDR3nt: TGTGCCAGCAGCCAAGACGGGAGGTATTCACCCCTCCACTTT
len: 13; abundance: -; j_gene: TRBJ2-1; v_gene: TRBV5-4; d_gene: TRBD2; CDR3aa: CASSLVPGGSEFF; CDR3nt: TGTGCCAGCAGCTTGGTCCCGGGGGGGTCGGAGTTCTTC
len: 14; abundance: -; j_gene: TRBJ2-2; v_gene: TRBV6-6; d_gene: -; CDR3aa: CASTLDGLTGELFF; CDR3nt: TGTGCCAGCACTTTAGACGGACTCACCGGGGAGCTGTTTTTT
len: 15; abundance: -; j_gene: TRBJ2-2; v_gene: TRBV9; d_gene: TRBD1; CDR3aa: CASSPTGGFTGELFF; CDR3nt: TGTGCCAGCAGCCCGACAGGGGGCTTCACCGGGGAGCTGTTTTTT
len: 12; abundance: -; j_gene: TRBJ2-7; v_gene: TRBV5-1; d_gene: -; CDR3aa: CASSLRGYEQYF; CDR3nt: TGCGCCAGCAGCTTGCGAGGATACGAGCAGTACTTC
len: 14; abundance: -; j_gene: TRBJ2-7; v_gene: TRBV2; d_gene: TRBD1; CDR3aa: CASNPGQVSYEQYF; CDR3nt: TGTGCCAGCAATCCGGGACAGGTCTCCTACGAGCAGTACTTC
len: 14; abundance: -; j_gene: TRBJ2-1; v_gene: TRBV29-1; d_gene: -; CDR3aa: CSVADSGHYNEQFF; CDR3nt: TGCAGCGTTGCGGACAGTGGGCACTACAATGAGCAGTTCTTC
len: 16; abundance: -; j_gene: TRBJ2-1; v_gene: TRBV27; d_gene: TRBD2; CDR3aa: CASSPDGLAGGNEQFF; CDR3nt: TGTGCCAGCAGTCCTGACGGACTAGCGGGCGGGAATGAGCAGTTCTTC
len: 15; abundance: once; j_gene: TRBJ1-2; v_gene: TRBV10-3; d_gene: -; CDR3aa: CAISEEYAGNYGYTF; CDR3nt: TGTGCCATCAGTGAGGAGTATGCAGGGAACTATGGCTACACCTTC
len: 18; abundance: few; j_gene: TRBJ1-1; v_gene: TRBV7-2; d_gene: TRBD1; CDR3aa: CASSFPLRGRRLNTEAFF; CDR3nt: TGTGCCAGCAGCTTTCCCCTCAGGGGGCGGCGGTTGAACACTGAAGCTTTCTTT
len: 12; abundance: -; j_gene: TRBJ2-5; v_gene: TRBV29-1; d_gene: -; CDR3aa: CSVGGVKETQYF; CDR3nt: TGCAGCGTTGGAGGAGTCAAAGAGACCCAGTACTTC
len: 13; abundance: -; j_gene: TRBJ1-3; v_gene: TRBV7-9; d_gene: -; CDR3aa: CASRSGSLDTIYF; CDR3nt: TGTGCCAGCAGGAGCGGTAGTCTGGACACCATATATTTT
len: 16; abundance: -; j_gene: TRBJ2-3; v_gene: TRBV5-4; d_gene: -; CDR3aa: CASSFSTGLEGHTQYF; CDR3nt: TGTGCCAGCAGCTTCTCAACCGGACTGGAAGGACATACGCAGTATTTT
len: 14; abundance: -; j_gene: TRBJ1-1; v_gene: TRBV18; d_gene: TRBD1; CDR3aa: CASSLDRVSSEAFF; CDR3nt: TGTGCCAGCTCACTTGACAGGGTCTCTTCTGAAGCTTTCTTT
len: 15; abundance: -; j_gene: TRBJ2-1; v_gene: TRBV27; d_gene: TRBD2; CDR3aa: CASSSGTSGLNEQFF; CDR3nt: TGTGCCAGCAGTTCCGGGACTAGCGGATTAAATGAGCAGTTCTTC